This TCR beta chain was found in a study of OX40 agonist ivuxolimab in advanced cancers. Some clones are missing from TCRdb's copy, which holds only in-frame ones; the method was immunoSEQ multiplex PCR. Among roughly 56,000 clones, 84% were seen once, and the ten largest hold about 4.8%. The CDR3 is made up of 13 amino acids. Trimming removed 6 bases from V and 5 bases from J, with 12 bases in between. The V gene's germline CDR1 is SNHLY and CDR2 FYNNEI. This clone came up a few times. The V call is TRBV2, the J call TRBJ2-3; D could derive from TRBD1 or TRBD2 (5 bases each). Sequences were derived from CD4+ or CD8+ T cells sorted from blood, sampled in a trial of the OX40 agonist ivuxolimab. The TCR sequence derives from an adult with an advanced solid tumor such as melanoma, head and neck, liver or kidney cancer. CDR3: CASRWDLRDTQYF. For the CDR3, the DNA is TGTGCCAGCAGGTGGGACCTCCGAGATACGCAGTATTTT.